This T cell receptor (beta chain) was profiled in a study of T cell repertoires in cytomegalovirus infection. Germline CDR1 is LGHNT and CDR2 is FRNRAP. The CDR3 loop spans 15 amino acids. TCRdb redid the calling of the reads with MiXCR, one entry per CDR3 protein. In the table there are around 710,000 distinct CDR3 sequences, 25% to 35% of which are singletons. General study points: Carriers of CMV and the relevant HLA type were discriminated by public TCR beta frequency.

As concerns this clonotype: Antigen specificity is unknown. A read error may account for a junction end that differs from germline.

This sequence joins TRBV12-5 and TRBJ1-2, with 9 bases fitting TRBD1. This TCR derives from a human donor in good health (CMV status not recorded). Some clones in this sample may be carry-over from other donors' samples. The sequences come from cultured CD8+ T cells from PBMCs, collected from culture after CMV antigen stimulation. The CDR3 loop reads CASGWGTGTNYGYTF. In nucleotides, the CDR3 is TGTGCTAGCGGTTGGGGGACAGGGACGAACTATGGCTACACCTTC.